This T cell receptor beta chain was recorded in a study of T cell repertoires in cytomegalovirus infection. Study-wide findings and caveats: Totalled public TCR beta family frequency picked out people who carried CMV plus the relevant HLA.

Trimming cost V 6 bases and J 1 base, with 12 bases left between them. Germline V lookup: CDR1 SGHVS, CDR2 FNYEAQ. This CDR3 is 14 amino acids long. TCRdb fed the reads into MiXCR, producing one record per CDR3 protein. The top ten hold 6.5% to 10% of the sample, which has 630,000 or so distinct CDR3 sequences, roughly a quarter seen once. This clonotype has a count of ten or more. Its specificity is not known. The receptor was derived from a human donor in good health (CMV status not recorded). Some clones in this sample may be carry-over from other donors' samples. V gene TRBV7-6 combines with J gene TRBJ1-1; D is undetermined. Sequenced: CD8+ T cells from PBMCs. The CDR3 sequence: CASREDGKNTEAFF. Written as DNA, the CDR3 is TGTGCCAGCAGGGAGGACGGGAAGAACACTGAAGCTTTCTTT.